The 10 T cell receptor beta chains below come from one sample, sequenced in a study of long-term antiretroviral therapy in people with HIV. An immunoSEQ assay, version v3.0, was performed at survey level. Sequenced by immunoSEQ multiplex PCR; TCRdb stores in-frame clones only, minus some. The sample includes 20,000 to 25,000 clones, roughly 88% of them seen just once. The source was unsorted PBMCs, collected 1.2 years after starting antiretroviral therapy. These receptors all stem from a woman aged 40 to 50 with HIV.

The chain carries TRBV6-4 and TRBJ2-2; TRBD1 matches 7 bases. Germline CDR1 MRHNA, CDR2 SNTAGT. The V gene end was trimmed by 6 bases and the J gene end by 6 bases; junction bases not matched to a gene: 4. The CDR3 is made up of 13 amino acids. The CDR3 protein is CASSEQGSGELFF. CDR3 nucleotides: TGTGCCAGCAGCGAACAGGGGTCCGGGGAGCTGTTTTTT.

V gene TRBV7-2 combines with J gene TRBJ2-4, with 12 bases that match TRBD2. Trimming cost V 4 bases and J 6 bases; bases outside gene matches: 4. The CDR3 runs 15 residues. Germline V gene sequence: CDR1 SGHTA, CDR2 FQGNSA. CDR3: CASSSQTSGRNIQYF. The CDR3 region has the DNA TGTGCCAGCAGCTCCCAGACTAGCGGGAGAAACATTCAGTACTTC.

V and J are TRBV7-2 and TRBJ2-1, with D tentatively TRBD2 (5 bases). CDR3 size: 15 residues. Per the germline V gene, CDR1 is SGHTA and CDR2 is FQGNSA. The V and J ends lost 3 bases and 6 bases respectively, with 15 bases between them. CDR3 sequence reads: CASSFMGSLINEQFF. The DNA for the CDR3 is TGTGCCAGCAGCTTTATGGGGAGTTTAATCAATGAGCAGTTCTTC.

The V call is TRBV4-2, the J call TRBJ1-2; weak D call: TRBD1 (5 bases). The CDR3 is 14 amino acids. In germline, CDR1 is LGHNA, CDR2 YNFKEQ. The V end lost 0 bases, the J end lost 2 bases, and 7 bases lay between the germline ends. Written as DNA, the CDR3 is TGTGCCAGCAGCCAAGACCAGGGAAACTATGGCTACACCTTC. As protein: CASSQDQGNYGYTF.

The chain joins TRBV27 to TRBJ2-1, with D possibly TRBD1 on 6 matching bases. This CDR3 is built from 19 residues. The germline V gene encodes CDR1 MNHEY and CDR2 SMNVEV (reference sequence). With 3 bases removed from V and 8 bases from J, the gap between germline ends came to 29 bases. Here the CDR3 DNA reads TGTGCCAGCAGTTTCTCCCCAGTTGGGGGCACCTACATCCGGGATGAGCAGTTCTTC. This sequence encodes CASSFSPVGGTYIRDEQFF.

The chain carries TRBV29-1 and TRBJ2-1; perhaps TRBD2 as D (5 bases). Germline values: CDR1 SQVTM, CDR2 ANQGSEA. The CDR3 spans 10 residues. Trimming cost V 6 bases and J 7 bases, with 7 bases left between them. The CDR3 nucleotides read TGCAGCGTCGAGGGAAATGAGCAGTTCTTC. Its translation: CSVEGNEQFF.

This chain connects TRBV9 to TRBJ1-3; D is unresolved. The CDR3 runs 12 residues. The V gene's germline CDR1 is SGDLS and CDR2 YYNGEE. The germline V and J ends were trimmed by 3 bases and 0 bases, with 1 base remaining between them. The CDR3 DNA is TGTGCCAGCAGCGGCTCTGGAAACACCATATATTTT. It codes for CASSGSGNTIYF.

The V gene is TRBV14, the J gene TRBJ1-2, with 10 bases matching TRBD1. Germline lookup yields CDR1 SGHDN and CDR2 FVKESK. The CDR3 spans 16 residues. The ends lost 4 bases at V and 5 bases at J; junction bases unmatched: 10. In DNA, the CDR3 is TGTGCCAGCAGCCCCACCTGGGGACAGGGGCTTTATGGCTACACCTTC. This translates into CASSPTWGQGLYGYTF.

The sample holds one count of this clone. This chain joins TRBV25-1 and TRBJ1-5; TRBD1 agrees at 12 bases. V lost 7 bases and J lost 6; bases outside the gene matches: 4. The CDR3 covers 14 residues. CDR1 and CDR2 from the germline V gene are MGHDK and SYGVNS. DNA for the CDR3: TGTGCCAGCAAGGGACAGGGGGCATTTCAGCCCCAGCATTTT. Translation gives CASKGQGAFQPQHF.

The rearrangement uses TRBV5-1 and TRBJ2-3; no clear D. The CDR3 totals 12 residues. Germline CDR1 and CDR2: SGHRS and YFSETQ. Trimming pared 0 bases from V and 7 bases from J, leaving 6 bases between. The CDR3 loop reads CASSLDVNTQYF. The CDR3 nucleotides are TGCGCCAGCAGCTTGGATGTGAATACGCAGTATTTT. Full variable domain (missing parts from reference TRBV5-1 and TRBJ2-3): KAGVTQTPRYLIKTRGQQVTLSCSPISGHRSVSWYQQTPGQGLQFLFEYFSETQRNKGNFPGRFSGRQFSNSRSEMNVSTLELGDSALYLCASSLDVNTQYFGPGTRLTVL.